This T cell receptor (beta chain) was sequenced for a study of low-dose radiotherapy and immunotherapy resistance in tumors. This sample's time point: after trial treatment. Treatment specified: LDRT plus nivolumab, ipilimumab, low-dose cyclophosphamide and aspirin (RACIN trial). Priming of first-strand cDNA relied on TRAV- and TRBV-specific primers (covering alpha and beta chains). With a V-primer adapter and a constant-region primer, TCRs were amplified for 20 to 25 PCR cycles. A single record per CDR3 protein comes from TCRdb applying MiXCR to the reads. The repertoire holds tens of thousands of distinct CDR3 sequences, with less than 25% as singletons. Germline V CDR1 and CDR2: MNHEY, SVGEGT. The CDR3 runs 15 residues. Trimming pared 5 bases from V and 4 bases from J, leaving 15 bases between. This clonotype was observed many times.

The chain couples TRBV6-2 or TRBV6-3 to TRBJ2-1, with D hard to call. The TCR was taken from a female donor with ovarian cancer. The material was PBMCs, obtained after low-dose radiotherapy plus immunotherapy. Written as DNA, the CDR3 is TGTGCCAGCAGTCTTAGTTCCCTTGATTACAATGAGCAGTTCTTC. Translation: CASSLSSLDYNEQFF.